The 24 T cell receptor beta chains reported below all come from one sample, sequenced in a study of shared clonotypes between healthy human individuals. Repertoires were generated with immunoSEQ multiplex PCR, while TCRdb's copy carries only in-frame clones and drops some. Among about 2.3 million clones listed, around 90% were seen once. The sequenced sample consisted of naive CD4+ T cells from PBMCs. Noted subset: CD45RA+ positively selected. The receptors originated from a man between 18 and 35 years old in good health. Some clones in this sample may be carry-over from other donors' samples.

A single count supports this clone. The rearrangement uses TRBV29-1 and TRBJ1-1; D unresolved. V lost 1 base to trimming and J lost 5 bases, with 11 bases between them. This CDR3 is 13 amino acids long. CDR1 SQVTM and CDR2 ANQGSEA come from the germline V gene. The CDR3 loop is CSVEVTLGTEAFF. DNA for the CDR3: TGCAGCGTTGAAGTAACTCTGGGGACTGAAGCTTTCTTT.

V usage is TRBV9 and J usage is TRBJ1-3; 10 nucleotides match TRBD1. Trimming cost V 4 bases and J 2 bases; bases outside gene matches: 6. Germline lookup yields CDR1 SGDLS and CDR2 YYNGEE. The length of the CDR3 is 16 residues. CDR3 amino acids: CASSIMDRGTGNTIYF. The CDR3 bases are TGTGCCAGCAGCATAATGGACAGGGGGACTGGAAACACCATATATTTT.

This clone was found once. This sample includes further DNA sequences coding for the same CDR3. The genes are TRBV7-9 and TRBJ2-1, with D unclear. This CDR3 is built from 14 residues. The germline CDR1 and CDR2 sequences are SEHNR and FQNEAQ (reference sequence). The ends were cut back, 3 bases at V and 0 bases at J, with 6 bases in the middle. For the CDR3, the DNA is TGTGCCAGCAGCTTGGGTGGCTCCTACAATGAGCAGTTCTTC. As protein: CASSLGGSYNEQFF.

The rearrangement links TRBV4-2 to TRBJ2-1; D is unresolved. This CDR3 comprises 15 residues. V lost 4 bases, J lost 5 bases, and 15 bases lay in between. The V gene's germline CDR1 is LGHNA and CDR2 YNFKEQ. CDR3 in amino acids: CASSPERVGNNEQFF. The CDR3 bases are TGTGCCAGCAGCCCGGAGCGAGTGGGCAACAATGAGCAGTTCTTC.

The count of this clone is one. The chain carries TRBV29-1 and TRBJ2-5; 10 bases fit TRBD2. Germline lookup yields CDR1 SQVTM and CDR2 ANQGSEA. This CDR3 is built from 16 residues. The CDR3 region is CRPNRGFLAGEETQYF. The CDR3 bases are TGCAGACCCAATAGAGGGTTTCTAGCGGGGGAAGAGACCCAGTACTTC.

V gene TRBV27 combines with J gene TRBJ2-4, with a weak D call TRBD2 (6 bases). Germline CDR1 and CDR2: MNHEY and SMNVEV (reference sequence). This CDR3 spans 13 amino acids. Trimming shortened V by 4 bases and J by 8 bases, and 12 bases separated the two germline ends. The CDR3 coding sequence is TGTGCCAGCAGTTGGGGGGTGACCGACATTCAGTACTTC. Its translation is CASSWGVTDIQYF.

This clone was picked up one time. The V gene is TRBV4-3, the J gene TRBJ1-1; D is unclear. This CDR3 has 15 residues. The V end lost 1 base, the J end lost 0 bases, and 9 bases lay between the germline ends. Germline V CDR1 and CDR2: LGHNA, YSLEER. The CDR3 coding sequence is TGCGCCAGCAGCCAAGGGCTCCGGATGAACACTGAAGCTTTCTTT. Its translation: CASSQGLRMNTEAFF.

The chain uses TRBV19 and TRBJ2-7, with a weak D call TRBD1 (6 bases). The CDR3 contains 13 residues. The germline V and J ends were trimmed by 9 bases and 2 bases, with 14 bases remaining between them. Germline V CDR1 and CDR2: LNHDA, SQIVND (reference sequence). As DNA, the CDR3 is TGTGCCAGCCACCCGACAGGTGCCTACGAGCAGTACTTC. It yields the protein CASHPTGAYEQYF.

This rearrangement joins TRBV27 to TRBJ2-2; TRBD1 agrees at 12 bases. Germline assignment: CDR1 MNHEY and CDR2 SMNVEV (reference sequence). V lost 4 bases to trimming and J lost 6 bases; unmatched junction nucleotides: 6. The length of the CDR3 is 16 residues. The CDR3 is CASSSGQGAGPGELFF. CDR3 bases: TGTGCCAGCAGTTCGGGACAGGGGGCTGGCCCCGGGGAGCTGTTTTTT.

The V call is TRBV7-2, the J call TRBJ2-3, with D perhaps given as TRBD1 or TRBD2 (5 bases each). CDR1 SGHTA and CDR2 FQGNSA come from the germline V gene. Trimming shortened V by 2 bases and J by 3 bases, and 15 bases separated the two germline ends. The CDR3 consists of 16 residues. Here the CDR3 DNA reads TGTGCCAGCAGCTTAACGTGGAACAGGAGGACAGATACGCAGTATTTT. It codes for CASSLTWNRRTDTQYF.

The chain is built from TRBV5-1 and TRBJ1-4; 9 bases map to TRBD1. Germline CDR1 reads SGHRS; CDR2 reads YFSETQ. The CDR3 length is 15 residues. V lost 9 bases to trimming and J lost 2 bases; unmatched junction nucleotides: 8. This CDR3 is CATGTGMETNEKLFF. DNA for the CDR3: TGCGCCACCGGGACAGGGATGGAGACTAATGAAAAACTGTTTTTT.

This chain connects TRBV5-1 to TRBJ2-7, with D unclear. CDR1 and CDR2 from the germline V gene are SGHRS and YFSETQ. CDR3 length: 14 amino acids. V gave up 0 bases and J gave up 3 bases, with 10 bases separating them. CDR3 sequence (DNA): TGCGCCAGCAGCTTGGCCGAGGACCGCTACGAGCAGTACTTC. Encoded protein: CASSLAEDRYEQYF. The variable domain in full, with the rest retrieved from reference TRBV5-1 and TRBJ2-7, is KAGVTQTPRYLIKTRGQQVTLSCSPISGHRSVSWYQQTPGQGLQFLFEYFSETQRNKGNFPGRFSGRQFSNSRSEMNVSTLELGDSALYLCASSLAEDRYEQYFGPGTRLTVT.

This chain uses TRBV5-1 with TRBJ2-3, with 15 positions matching TRBD2. The CDR3 length is 23 residues. Germline V gene sequence: CDR1 SGHRS, CDR2 YFSETQ. With V trimmed by 0 bases and J by 4 bases, 21 bases remained unmatched. The CDR3 is CASSLAGTSGRTGPSDHPDTQYF. The CDR3 nucleotides read TGCGCCAGCAGCTTGGCCGGGACTAGCGGGAGGACCGGCCCCAGCGATCATCCAGATACGCAGTATTTT.

The chain is built from TRBV4-1 and TRBJ2-7; D unresolved. The ends were cut back, 4 bases at V and 3 bases at J, with 25 bases in the middle. The CDR3 contains 18 residues. CDR1 is MGHRA and CDR2 is YSYEKL in the germline V gene. CDR3 nucleotide sequence: TGCGCCAGCAGCCGGGTCGCAAGCCCAAAGCTTACAAACTACGAGCAGTACTTC. It yields the protein CASSRVASPKLTNYEQYF.

The rearrangement uses TRBV11-2 and TRBJ2-7, with TRBD2 as a possible D gene (6 bases). The V and J ends lost 5 bases and 7 bases respectively, with 27 bases between them. Per germline, CDR1 SGHAT and CDR2 FQNNGV. CDR3 length: 17 amino acids. The CDR3 region has the DNA TGTGCCAGCAGCCCGTTCATGGTCGGGACGGGAGTAAGAGAGCAGTACTTC. Translation: CASSPFMVGTGVREQYF. Supplemented by reference TRBV11-2 and TRBJ2-7, the full variable domain reads EAGVAQSPRYKIIEKRQSVAFWCNPISGHATLYWYQQILGQGPKLLIQFQNNGVVDDSQLPKDRFSAERLKGVDSTLKIQPAKLEDSAVYLCASSPFMVGTGVREQYFGPGTRLTVT.

CDR3 sequence: CASSSRLAGADEQFF. The CDR3 nucleotides are TGTGCCAGCAGCTCCCGACTAGCGGGAGCCGATGAGCAGTTCTTC. This chain joins TRBV9 and TRBJ2-1, with TRBD2 matching 12 bases. Germline loops: CDR1 SGDLS, CDR2 YYNGEE. With 4 bases clipped from V and 8 bases from J, the junction kept 7 bases outside the gene matches. The CDR3 has 15 residues.

The V gene is TRBV5-1, the J gene TRBJ2-4; D is possibly TRBD1 (6 bases). CDR3 length equals 18 residues. Trimming pared 0 bases from V and 6 bases from J, leaving 22 bases between. The germline CDR1 and CDR2 sequences are SGHRS and YFSETQ. The CDR3 DNA is TGCGCCAGCAGCTTGGTCTCTGGTGAGGGGGACCAACTAAACATTCAGTACTTC. Amino acids: CASSLVSGEGDQLNIQYF. Combining the CDR3 with reference TRBV5-1 and TRBJ2-4 gives the whole variable domain KAGVTQTPRYLIKTRGQQVTLSCSPISGHRSVSWYQQTPGQGLQFLFEYFSETQRNKGNFPGRFSGRQFSNSRSEMNVSTLELGDSALYLCASSLVSGEGDQLNIQYFGAGTRLSVL.

V usage is TRBV5-1 and J usage is TRBJ2-2; unclear D gene. V lost 2 bases and J lost 5, with 10 bases in between. There are 14 residues in the CDR3. The germline gives CDR1 SGHRS, CDR2 YFSETQ. For the CDR3, the DNA is TGCGCCAGCAGCTTTATACCTCAGACCGGGGAGCTGTTTTTT. Its translation: CASSFIPQTGELFF.

The CDR3 sequence is CSVRQGAAGNTIYF. DNA of the CDR3: TGCAGCGTCAGACAGGGGGCGGCTGGAAACACCATATATTTT. The rearrangement joins TRBV29-1 to TRBJ1-3; 10 bases agree with TRBD1. The germline V gene encodes CDR1 SQVTM and CDR2 ANQGSEA. The CDR3 totals 14 residues. Germline trimming cut 6 bases from V and 2 bases from J; bases unmatched to any gene: 4.

The chain uses TRBV27 and TRBJ2-7; 10 nucleotides line up with TRBD2. The CDR3 runs to 15 residues. V shed 6 bases and J 1 base; nucleotides not matched to a gene: 6. CDR1 is MNHEY and CDR2 is SMNVEV in the germline V gene (reference sequence). The CDR3, as DNA: TGTGCCAGCAGGCTTGCGGGACTAGCGTCCTACGAGCAGTACTTC. This translates into CASRLAGLASYEQYF.

The genes are TRBV4-2 and TRBJ1-1; D gene unclear. V lost 0 bases to trimming and J lost 1 base, with 6 bases between them. This CDR3 region has 14 residues. The germline V gene encodes CDR1 LGHNA and CDR2 YNFKEQ. CDR3 loop: CASSQETTNTEAFF. The CDR3 coding sequence is TGTGCCAGCAGCCAAGAGACAACGAACACTGAAGCTTTCTTT.

This rearrangement joins TRBV19 to TRBJ2-7; 11 nucleotides agree with TRBD2. CDR1 and CDR2 from the germline V gene are LNHDA and SQIVND (reference sequence). V shed 4 bases and J 3 bases; nucleotides not matched to a gene: 2. The CDR3 runs to 14 residues. The CDR3 is CASSRLAGNYEQYF. The CDR3 DNA is TGTGCCAGTAGTAGACTAGCGGGGAACTACGAGCAGTACTTC. Full variable domain (outside the CDR3, taken from reference TRBV19 and TRBJ2-7): DGGITQSPKYLFRKEGQNVTLSCEQNLNHDAMYWYRQDPGQGLRLIYYSQIVNDFQKGDIAEGYSVSREKKESFPLTVTSAQKNPTAFYLCASSRLAGNYEQYFGPGTRLTVT.

This clone was observed a few times. The J gene is TRBJ1-3, the V gene TRBV4-1; D unclear. Germline V gene lookup returns CDR1 MGHRA and CDR2 YSYEKL. The CDR3 length is 13 residues. V was shortened by 1 base and J by 8 bases, with 9 bases between the two germline ends. The CDR3 DNA reads TGCGCCAGCAGCCAAGCGGGCGTGGACACCATATATTTT. Translation gives CASSQAGVDTIYF.

The chain couples TRBV7-2 to TRBJ2-7; the D call may be TRBD1 or TRBD2 (5 bases each). Trimming cost V 11 bases and J 7 bases, with 24 bases left between them. CDR3 length: 14 residues. Germline CDR1 is SGHTA and CDR2 is FQGNSA. CDR3 coding DNA: TGTGCCGGACAATGGCTGGCTAGCCTTCTGGAGCAGTACTTC. Amino acid sequence: CAGQWLASLLEQYF.